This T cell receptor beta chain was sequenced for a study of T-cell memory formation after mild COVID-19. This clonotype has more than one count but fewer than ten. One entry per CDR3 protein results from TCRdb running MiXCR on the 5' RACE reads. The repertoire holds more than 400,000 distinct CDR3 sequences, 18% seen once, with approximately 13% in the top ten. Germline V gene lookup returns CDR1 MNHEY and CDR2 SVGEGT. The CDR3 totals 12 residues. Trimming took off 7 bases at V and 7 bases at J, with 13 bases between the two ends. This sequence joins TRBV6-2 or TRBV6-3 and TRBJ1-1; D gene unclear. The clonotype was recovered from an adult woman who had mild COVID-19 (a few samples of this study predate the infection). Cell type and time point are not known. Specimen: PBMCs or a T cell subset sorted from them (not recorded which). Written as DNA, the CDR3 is TGTGCCAGCACCTACCCTACAGTTGAAGCTTTCTTT. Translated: CASTYPTVEAFF.